This T cell receptor beta chain was captured by sequencing in a study of OX40 agonist ivuxolimab in advanced cancers. Study-wide results and caveats: There were, on average, more expanded clones in CD8+ T cells than in CD4+.

Germline V gene data show CDR1 as LGHNA and CDR2 as YSLEER. The CDR3 runs to 15 residues. V lost 1 base to trimming and J lost 6 bases, with 15 bases between them. Profiled with immunoSEQ multiplex PCR; TCRdb holds only in-frame clones, not every one. This table holds over 85,000 clones, less than 90% found once. A remark on this clone: The antigen remains undetermined.

V usage is TRBV4-3 and J usage is TRBJ1-1; D not certain. The sequences come from CD4+ or CD8+ T cells sorted from blood, collected in a trial of the OX40 agonist ivuxolimab. This TCR derives from an adult with an advanced solid tumor such as melanoma, head and neck, liver or kidney cancer. The CDR3 DNA reads TGCGCCAGCAGCCAAGGAGTGTCCAATATCGCTGAAGCTTTCTTT. This codes for CASSQGVSNIAEAFF.